This T cell receptor (beta chain) was observed in a study of T cell repertoires in ileal Crohn's disease. CDR1 and CDR2 from the germline V gene are SGHRS and YFSETQ. The CDR3 is 15 residues long. V lost 3 bases, J lost 4 bases, and 3 bases stayed unmatched. Turning to this clone: What it recognizes is unknown.

Study findings and constraints: Sorted CD8 T cells held more high-frequency clones than CD4.

Per sample, roughly 0.5 micrograms of biopsy DNA were TCRB immunosequenced. Libraries were prepared by immunoSEQ multiplex PCR; TCRdb keeps only in-frame clonotypes and omits some of them. The table lists some 28,000 clones, roughly 75% of them singletons. The sequenced material came from ileal tissue. The clonotype originates from an adult with Crohn's disease. V and J are TRBV5-1 and TRBJ1-5; TRBD1 matches 11 bases. The chain's CDR3 is CASSWGTGGNQPQHF. For the CDR3, the DNA is TGCGCCAGCAGCTGGGGGACAGGGGGAAATCAGCCCCAGCATTTT.